This note documents a single TCR beta chain sequence. Its cognate antigen is unknown. Here immunoSEQ multiplex PCR was the method, and the copy in TCRdb shows in-frame clones only, minus some. In the table there are about 2 million clones, about 94% of which are singletons. The entry originates in a study of shared clonotypes between healthy human individuals. The naive CD8 population came from CD45RO-negative cells selected for CCR7, without terminally differentiated effector memory CD45RA+ cells. Study-wide findings and caveats: The represented genetic and exposure-history diversity was limited by the small number of donors.

Input material: naive CD8+ T cells sorted from blood. The sequence was obtained from a man between 18 and 29 years old in good health.

The CDR3 nucleotides read TGTGCCAGCAGTCCCAGACAGGGGCTCCCCGAAGCTTTCTTT. It encodes CASSPRQGLPEAFF. The gene calls are TRBV28 and TRBJ1-1; 8 nucleotides align to TRBD1. The ends lost 5 bases at V and 8 bases at J; junction bases unmatched: 10. Germline V gives CDR1 MDHEN, CDR2 SYDVKM. The CDR3 contains 14 residues.